This record looks at one T cell receptor (beta chain) sequence and its context. Its antigen is unidentified. The data were taken from a study of OX40 agonist ivuxolimab in advanced cancers. Study overall: Ivuxolimab was delivered to patients intravenously every 2 weeks at doses spanning 0.01 to 10 mg/kg.

Study-wide findings and caveats: The investigators did not determine what antigen specificity the expanded peripheral T cells had.

Generated by immunoSEQ multiplex PCR, the TCRdb table keeps only in-frame clones and is missing some. This sample has around 67,000 clones; roughly 80% occur once, and the top ten carry 0.95% to 1.5%. Autoimmune disease history or systemic immunosuppression meant exclusion. On cycle 4 day 1 and cycle 7 day 1, as well as at baseline, blood was sampled. Per germline, CDR1 SGHDT and CDR2 YYEEEE. Trimming shortened V by 3 bases and J by 1 base, and 11 bases separated the two germline ends. This CDR3 is 15 amino acids long. This chain uses TRBV5-6 with TRBJ1-5; weak D call: TRBD1 (6 bases). The sequence was obtained from an adult with an advanced solid tumor such as melanoma, head and neck, liver or kidney cancer. Sequences were derived from CD4+ or CD8+ T cells sorted from blood, sampled in a trial of the OX40 agonist ivuxolimab. The CDR3 DNA follows: TGTGCCAGCAGCTCGACAGGTGTCAGCAATCAGCCCCAGCATTTT. Protein sequence: CASSSTGVSNQPQHF.